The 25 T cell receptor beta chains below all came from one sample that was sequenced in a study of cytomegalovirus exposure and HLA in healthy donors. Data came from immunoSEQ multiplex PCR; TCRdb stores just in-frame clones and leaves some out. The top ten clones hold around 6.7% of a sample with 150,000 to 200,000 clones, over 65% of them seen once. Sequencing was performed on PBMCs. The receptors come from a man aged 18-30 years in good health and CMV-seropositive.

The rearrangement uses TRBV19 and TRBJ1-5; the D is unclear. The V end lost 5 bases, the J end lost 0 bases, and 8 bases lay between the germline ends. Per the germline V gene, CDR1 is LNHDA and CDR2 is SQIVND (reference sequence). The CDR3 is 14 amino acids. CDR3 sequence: CASSEVNSNQPQHF. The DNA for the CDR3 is TGTGCCAGTAGTGAGGTAAATAGCAATCAGCCCCAGCATTTT.

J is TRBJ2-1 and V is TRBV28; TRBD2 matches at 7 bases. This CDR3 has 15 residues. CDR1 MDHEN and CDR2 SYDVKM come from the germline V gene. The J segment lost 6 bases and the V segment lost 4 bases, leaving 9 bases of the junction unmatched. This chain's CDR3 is CASSSASGVPNEQFF. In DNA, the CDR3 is TGTGCCAGCAGTTCCGCTAGCGGAGTCCCCAATGAGCAGTTCTTC.

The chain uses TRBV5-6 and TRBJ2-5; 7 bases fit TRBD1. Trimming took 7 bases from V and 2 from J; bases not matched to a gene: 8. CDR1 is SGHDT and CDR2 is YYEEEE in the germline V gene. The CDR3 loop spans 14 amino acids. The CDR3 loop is CASARTGGQETQYF. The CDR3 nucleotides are TGTGCCAGCGCCCGGACAGGCGGACAAGAGACCCAGTACTTC.

The chain's CDR3 is CASSPFWGGRTDTQYF. DNA of the CDR3: TGTGCCAGCAGCCCTTTTTGGGGGGGGCGGACAGATACGCAGTATTTT. This rearrangement joins TRBV14 to TRBJ2-3, with a weak D call TRBD2 (7 bases). The ends were cut back, 4 bases at V and 3 bases at J, with 17 bases in the middle. Per germline, CDR1 SGHDN and CDR2 FVKESK. The CDR3 is 16 residues long. Complete variable domain (other parts from reference TRBV14 and TRBJ2-3): EAGVTQFPSHSVIEKGQTVTLRCDPISGHDNLYWYRRVMGKEIKFLLHFVKESKQDESGMPNNRFLAERTGGTYSTLKVQPAELEDSGVYFCASSPFWGGRTDTQYFGPGTRLTVL.

The CDR3 DNA reads TGCGCCAGCAGCCGAATACTAGCGGGAGGGTCCTACGAGCAGTACTTC. Its protein is CASSRILAGGSYEQYF. The chain links TRBV4-3 to TRBJ2-7; 13 nucleotides align to TRBD2. Germline V gene sequence: CDR1 LGHNA, CDR2 YSLEER. V was pared by 4 bases and J by 1 base, with 4 bases of the junction left unmatched. The CDR3 contains 16 residues.

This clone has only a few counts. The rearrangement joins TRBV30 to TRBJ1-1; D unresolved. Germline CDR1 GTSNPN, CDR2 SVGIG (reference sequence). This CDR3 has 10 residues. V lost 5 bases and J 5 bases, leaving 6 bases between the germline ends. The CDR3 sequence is CAWARTEAFF. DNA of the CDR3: TGTGCCTGGGCTAGAACTGAAGCTTTCTTT.

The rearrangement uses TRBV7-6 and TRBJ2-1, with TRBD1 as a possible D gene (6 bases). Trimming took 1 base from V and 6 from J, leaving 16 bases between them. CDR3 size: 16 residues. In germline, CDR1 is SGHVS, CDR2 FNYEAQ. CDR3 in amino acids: CASSLEKTGHFNEQFF. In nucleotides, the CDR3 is TGTGCCAGCAGCTTAGAGAAGACAGGTCACTTCAATGAGCAGTTCTTC.

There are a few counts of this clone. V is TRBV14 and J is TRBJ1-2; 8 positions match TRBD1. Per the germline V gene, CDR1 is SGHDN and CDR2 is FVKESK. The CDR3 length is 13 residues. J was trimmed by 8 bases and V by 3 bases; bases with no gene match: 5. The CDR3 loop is CASSHRTGNGYTF. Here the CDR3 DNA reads TGTGCCAGCAGCCACAGGACAGGGAACGGCTACACCTTC.

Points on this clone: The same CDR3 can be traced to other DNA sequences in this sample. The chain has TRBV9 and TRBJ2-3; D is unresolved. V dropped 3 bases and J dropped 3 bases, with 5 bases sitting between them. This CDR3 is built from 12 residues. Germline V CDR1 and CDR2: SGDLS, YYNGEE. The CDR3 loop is CASSAVTDTQYF. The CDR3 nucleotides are TGTGCCAGCAGCGCGGTGACAGATACGCAGTATTTT.

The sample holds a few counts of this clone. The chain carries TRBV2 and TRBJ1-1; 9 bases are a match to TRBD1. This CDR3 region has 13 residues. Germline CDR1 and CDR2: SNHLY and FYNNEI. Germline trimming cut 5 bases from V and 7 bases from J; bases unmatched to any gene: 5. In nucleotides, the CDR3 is TGTGCCAGCAGTCAGACAGGGGGAGGTGAAGCTTTCTTT. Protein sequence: CASSQTGGGEAFF.

CDR3: CASSEVFGNTIYF. CDR3 nucleotide sequence: TGTGCCAGCAGCGAGGTGTTTGGAAACACCATATATTTT. The chain has TRBV11-3 and TRBJ1-3, with D uncertain. The V gene lost 5 bases and the J gene lost 3 bases, with 8 bases spanning the gap. This CDR3 comprises 13 residues. The germline V gene has CDR1 SGHNT and CDR2 YENEEA.

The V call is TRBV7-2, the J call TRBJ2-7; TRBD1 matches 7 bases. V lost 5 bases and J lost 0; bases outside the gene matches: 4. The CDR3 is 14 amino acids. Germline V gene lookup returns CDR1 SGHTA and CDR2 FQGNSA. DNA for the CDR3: TGTGCCAGCAGCGCACGACAGGGCTCCTACGAGCAGTACTTC. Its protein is CASSARQGSYEQYF.

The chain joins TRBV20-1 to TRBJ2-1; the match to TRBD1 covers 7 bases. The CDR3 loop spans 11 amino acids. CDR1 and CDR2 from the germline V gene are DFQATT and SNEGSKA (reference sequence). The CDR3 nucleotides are TGCAACGAAGGGGGCAACAATGAGCAGTTCTTC. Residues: CNEGGNNEQFF.

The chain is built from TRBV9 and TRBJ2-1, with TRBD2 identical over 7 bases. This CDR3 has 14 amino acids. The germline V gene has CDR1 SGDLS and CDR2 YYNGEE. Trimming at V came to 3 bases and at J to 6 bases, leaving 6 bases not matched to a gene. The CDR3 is CASSAHWGGNEQFF. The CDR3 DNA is TGTGCCAGCAGCGCCCACTGGGGGGGCAATGAGCAGTTCTTC. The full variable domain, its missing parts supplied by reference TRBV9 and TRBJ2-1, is DSGVTQTPKHLITATGQRVTLRCSPRSGDLSVYWYQQSLDQGLQFLIQYYNGEERAKGNILERFSAQQFPDLHSELNLSSLELGDSALYFCASSAHWGGNEQFFGPGTRLTVL.

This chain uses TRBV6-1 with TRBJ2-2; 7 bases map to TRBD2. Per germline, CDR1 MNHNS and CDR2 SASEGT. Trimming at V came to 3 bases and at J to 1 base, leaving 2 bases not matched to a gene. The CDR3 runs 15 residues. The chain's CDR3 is CASSDAGVNTGELFF. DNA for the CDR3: TGTGCCAGCAGTGACGCGGGAGTGAACACCGGGGAGCTGTTTTTT.

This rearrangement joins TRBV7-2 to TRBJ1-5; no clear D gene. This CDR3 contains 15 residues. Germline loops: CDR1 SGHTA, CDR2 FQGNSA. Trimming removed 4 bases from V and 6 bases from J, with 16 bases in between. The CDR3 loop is CASSSLHGVPQPQHF. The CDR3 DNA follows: TGTGCCAGCAGCTCACTCCACGGGGTTCCTCAGCCCCAGCATTTT.

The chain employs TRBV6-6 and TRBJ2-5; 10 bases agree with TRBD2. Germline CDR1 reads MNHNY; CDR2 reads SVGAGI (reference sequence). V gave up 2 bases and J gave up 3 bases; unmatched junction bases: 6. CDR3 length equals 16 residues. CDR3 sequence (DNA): TGTGCCAGCAGTTACGATGGGACTAGCGCCGAAGAGACCCAGTACTTC. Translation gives CASSYDGTSAEETQYF.

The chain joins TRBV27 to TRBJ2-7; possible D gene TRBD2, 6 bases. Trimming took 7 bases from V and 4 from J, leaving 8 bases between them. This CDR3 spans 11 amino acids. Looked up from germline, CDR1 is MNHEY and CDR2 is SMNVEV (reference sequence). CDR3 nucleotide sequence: TGTGCCAGCATCCGGGGGTACGAGCAGTACTTC. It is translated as CASIRGYEQYF.

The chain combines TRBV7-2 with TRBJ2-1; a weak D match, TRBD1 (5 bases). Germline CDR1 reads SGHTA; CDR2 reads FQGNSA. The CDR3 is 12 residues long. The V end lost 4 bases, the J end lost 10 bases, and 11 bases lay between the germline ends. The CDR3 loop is CASSSEAGEQFF. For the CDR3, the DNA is TGTGCCAGCAGCTCAGAGGCAGGGGAGCAGTTCTTC.

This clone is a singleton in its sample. Here the CDR3 DNA reads TGTGCCAGCAGTTACTCGAGAGGGACTGGGGGGGAGCTGTTTTTT. Translating gives CASSYSRGTGGELFF. The V gene is TRBV6-6, the J gene TRBJ2-2; a weak D match, TRBD2 (6 bases). Trimming took off 0 bases at V and 8 bases at J, with 13 bases between the two ends. The germline CDR1 and CDR2 sequences are MNHNY and SVGAGI (reference sequence). The CDR3 spans 15 residues.

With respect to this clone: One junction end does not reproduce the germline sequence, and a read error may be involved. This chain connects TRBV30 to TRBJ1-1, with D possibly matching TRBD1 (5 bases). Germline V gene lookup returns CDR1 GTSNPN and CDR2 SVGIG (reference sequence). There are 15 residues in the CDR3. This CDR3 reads CTWRGLLGMNTEAFF. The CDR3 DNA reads TGTACCTGGAGGGGCCTCCTCGGGATGAACACTGAAGCTTTCTTT. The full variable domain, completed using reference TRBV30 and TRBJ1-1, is SQTIHQWPATLVQPVGSPLSLECTVEGTSNPNLYWYRQAAGRGLQLLFYSVGIGQISSEVPQNLSASRPQDRQFILSSKKLLLSDSGFYLCTWRGLLGMNTEAFFGQGTRLTVV.

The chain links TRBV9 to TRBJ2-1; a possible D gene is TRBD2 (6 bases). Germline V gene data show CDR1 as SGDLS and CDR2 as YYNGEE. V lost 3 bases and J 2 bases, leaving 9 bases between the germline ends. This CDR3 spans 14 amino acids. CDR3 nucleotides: TGTGCCAGCAGCGGCGGGGTAACCTACAATGAGCAGTTCTTC. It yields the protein CASSGGVTYNEQFF.

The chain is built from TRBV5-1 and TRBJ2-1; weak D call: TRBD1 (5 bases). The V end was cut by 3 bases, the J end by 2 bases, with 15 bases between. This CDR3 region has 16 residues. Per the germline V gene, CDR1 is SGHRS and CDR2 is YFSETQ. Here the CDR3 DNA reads TGCGCCAGCAGCTCGGCCAGGGATTCGGCCTACAATGAGCAGTTCTTC. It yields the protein CASSSARDSAYNEQFF.

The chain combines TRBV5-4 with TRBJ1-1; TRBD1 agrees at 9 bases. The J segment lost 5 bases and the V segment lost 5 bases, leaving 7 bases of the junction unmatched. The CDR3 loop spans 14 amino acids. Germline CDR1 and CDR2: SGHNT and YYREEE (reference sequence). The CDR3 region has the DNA TGTGCCAGCAGTTACAGGGGGCAGAGGACTGAAGCTTTCTTT. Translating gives CASSYRGQRTEAFF.

CDR3 region: CASRTTGAYGYTF. In DNA, the CDR3 is TGTGCCAGCAGGACGACAGGGGCCTATGGCTACACCTTC. The rearrangement links TRBV6-5 to TRBJ1-2, with 8 bases matching TRBD1. Germline V gene lookup returns CDR1 MNHEY and CDR2 SVGAGI. Trimming took 6 bases from V and 4 from J; bases not matched to a gene: 4. This CDR3 comprises 13 residues.